Presented here are 10 T cell receptor beta chains from one specimen sequenced in a study of cytomegalovirus exposure and HLA in healthy donors. PCR involved 60 Vbeta and 13 Jbeta primers. Sequencing used immunoSEQ multiplex PCR; TCRdb keeps in-frame clones, though not all of them. The table shows 190,000 or so clones, with approximately 80% occurring only once. The sample consisted of PBMCs. The receptors originated from a boy aged 10-17 years in good health and CMV-seronegative.

The chain combines TRBV9 with TRBJ1-2; 12 bases line up with TRBD1. V dropped 0 bases and J dropped 6; count of bases not matched to a gene: 9. CDR1 SGDLS and CDR2 YYNGEE come from the germline V gene. The CDR3 is 17 residues long. CDR3 protein: CASSVEQGTGGANGYTF. The CDR3 nucleotides read TGTGCCAGCAGCGTAGAGCAGGGGACAGGGGGCGCGAATGGCTACACCTTC.

V usage is TRBV10-2 and J usage is TRBJ1-2; D uncertain. Trimming removed 0 bases from V and 2 bases from J, with 4 bases in between. The CDR3 loop spans 13 amino acids. The germline V gene encodes CDR1 WSHSY and CDR2 SAAADI. CDR3 loop: CASSESLNYGYTF. Here the CDR3 DNA reads TGCGCCAGCAGTGAGTCCCTGAACTATGGCTACACCTTC.

The chain joins TRBV19 to TRBJ1-2; D may be TRBD1 (5 bases). The V and J ends lost 0 bases and 4 bases respectively, with 12 bases between them. CDR1 is LNHDA, CDR2 SQIVND, per germline (reference sequence). This CDR3 is 15 amino acids long. The CDR3 here is CASSIEGQGGYGYTF. In DNA form, the CDR3 reads TGTGCCAGTAGTATAGAGGGCCAGGGCGGCTATGGCTACACCTTC.

As DNA, the CDR3 is TGTGCCAGCAGCTTGGGGGACAGGACTGGGGATGGCTACACCTTC. It yields the protein CASSLGDRTGDGYTF. The chain couples TRBV5-8 to TRBJ1-2, with TRBD1 matching 8 bases. V shed 0 bases and J 6 bases; nucleotides not matched to a gene: 7. This CDR3 is built from 15 residues. CDR1 and CDR2 (germline): SGHTS, YDEGEE.

This rearrangement joins TRBV25-1 to TRBJ1-1; possibly TRBD1 for D (5 bases). Deletions cut 5 bases from V and 6 bases from J, with 22 bases between. There are 16 residues in the CDR3. Germline CDR1 is MGHDK and CDR2 is SYGVNS. The CDR3 region is CASSPQPGPEGPEAFF. CDR3 coding DNA: TGTGCCAGCAGTCCACAGCCGGGACCGGAGGGCCCTGAAGCTTTCTTT.

The genes are TRBV7-6 and TRBJ1-2; no definite D call. The V end lost 5 bases, the J end lost 3 bases, and 10 bases lay between the germline ends. This CDR3 region has 13 residues. The germline gives CDR1 SGHVS, CDR2 FNYEAQ. CDR3 in DNA: TGTGCCAGCAGCCCGACACAACACTATGGCTACACCTTC. Translating it yields CASSPTQHYGYTF.

This clone has a single count. The chain combines TRBV30 with TRBJ1-5, with 7 bases identical to TRBD1. With V trimmed by 8 bases and J by 3 bases, 10 bases remained unmatched. CDR1 is GTSNPN, CDR2 SVGIG, per germline (reference sequence). CDR3 length: 14 amino acids. The CDR3 DNA follows: TGTGCCCTCCGGGACAGCGATTTCAATCAGCCCCAGCATTTT. Translating gives CALRDSDFNQPQHF.

V gene TRBV10-2 combines with J gene TRBJ1-6; TRBD1 agrees at 9 bases. The CDR3 has 14 residues. V was pared by 6 bases and J by 6 bases, with 3 bases of the junction left unmatched. Germline V gene lookup returns CDR1 WSHSY and CDR2 SAAADI. DNA for the CDR3: TGCGCCAGCAGGGACAGGGGATCTAATTCACCCCTCCACTTT. Its translation: CASRDRGSNSPLHF.

The chain has TRBV10-3 and TRBJ2-5; TRBD2 matches 11 bases. This CDR3 is built from 14 residues. Germline V lookup: CDR1 ENHRY, CDR2 SYGVKD. V trimming: 11 bases; J trimming: 5 bases; junction bases outside the gene matches: 10. In DNA, the CDR3 is TGTGCCGCGTCGGGACTAGCGGAGTCGGAGACCCAGTACTTC. Its protein product is CAASGLAESETQYF.

A few counts support this clone. V is TRBV6-1 and J is TRBJ2-5; D is ambiguous. The CDR3 has 15 residues. Germline CDR1 reads MNHNS; CDR2 reads SASEGT. The ends were cut back, 0 bases at V and 2 bases at J, with 10 bases in the middle. The CDR3 nucleotides are TGTGCCAGCAGTGAAGCCCCGGGTTTACAAGAGACCCAGTACTTC. This codes for CASSEAPGLQETQYF.